These T cell receptor beta chains were read from a single sample in a study of OX40 agonist ivuxolimab in advanced cancers. Method: immunoSEQ multiplex PCR; TCRdb's copy keeps in-frame clones and lacks some. The profile covers about 71,000 clones, with 80% to 85% appearing a single time and around 0.75% taken by the ten largest. This specimen consisted of CD4+ or CD8+ T cells sorted from blood, obtained in a trial of the OX40 agonist ivuxolimab. These receptors were collected from an adult with an advanced solid tumor such as melanoma, head and neck, liver or kidney cancer. Both conserved end residues are trimmed from each CDR3.

V gene: TRBV5-5
J gene: TRBJ1-2
CDR3 protein: ASSLGRVGGGYT

V gene: TRBV28
J gene: TRBJ1-2
CDR3 protein: ASTRSEGAYGYT

V gene: TRBV6-1
J gene: TRBJ2-1
CDR3 protein: ASSEGRENEQF

V gene: TRBV9
J gene: TRBJ1-1
CDR3 protein: ASSARQLNTEAF

V gene: TRBV28
J gene: TRBJ1-4
CDR3 protein: ASSTTVEKLF

V gene: TRBV28
J gene: TRBJ2-7
CDR3 protein: ASRRTSPYEQY

V gene: TRBV25-1
J gene: TRBJ1-4
CDR3 protein: ASRHAGANEKLF

V gene: TRBV19
J gene: TRBJ2-2
CDR3 protein: ASSIRTGETGELF

V gene: TRBV19
J gene: TRBJ1-5
CDR3 protein: ASSPLFFYQPQH

V gene: TRBV27
J gene: TRBJ2-1
CDR3 protein: ASSGIALSEQF

V gene: TRBV2
J gene: TRBJ1-5
CDR3 protein: ASSELQGGAGQPQH

V gene: TRBV5-1
J gene: TRBJ2-5
CDR3 protein: ASSLGNRGEEETQY

V gene: TRBV19
J gene: TRBJ2-1
CDR3 protein: ASSIDRGRKDEQF

V gene: TRBV30
J gene: TRBJ1-6
CDR3 protein: AWGQLSSYNSPLH

V gene: TRBV7-2
J gene: TRBJ2-7
CDR3 protein: ASSSDGTGIWEQY

V gene: TRBV7-3
J gene: TRBJ2-3
CDR3 protein: ASSLTFDGRASDTQY

V gene: TRBV4-1
J gene: TRBJ1-1
CDR3 protein: ASRGATRSTEAF

V gene: TRBV4-3
J gene: TRBJ2-5
CDR3 protein: ASSRDYRTTLQETQY

V gene: TRBV7-9
J gene: TRBJ1-6
CDR3 protein: ASSWTAHNSPLH

V gene: TRBV7-2
J gene: TRBJ2-3
CDR3 protein: ASSSSWANTDTQY

V gene: TRBV7-6
J gene: TRBJ1-1
CDR3 protein: ASSINSGFEAF

V gene: TRBV2
J gene: TRBJ2-1
CDR3 protein: ASSKRGTAPGSEQF

V gene: TRBV9
J gene: TRBJ2-2
CDR3 protein: ASQPLGLPTGELF

V gene: TRBV28
J gene: TRBJ2-7
CDR3 protein: ASSFQRGDSLSYEQY

V gene: TRBV28
J gene: TRBJ1-2
CDR3 protein: ASSLLVRAGGSGFT

V gene: TRBV5-1
J gene: TRBJ2-1
CDR3 protein: ASSLNWARF

V gene: TRBV30
J gene: TRBJ1-4
CDR3 protein: AWSVGVNEKLF

V gene: TRBV30
J gene: TRBJ2-6
CDR3 protein: AWSVGRTGANVLT

V gene: TRBV6-6
J gene: TRBJ2-1
CDR3 protein: ASSAPGRGGEQF

V gene: TRBV7-9
J gene: TRBJ2-1
CDR3 protein: ASIPGGGPLSSYNEQF

V gene: TRBV21-1
J gene: TRBJ1-2
CDR3 protein: ASSKTIHIYGYT

V gene: TRBV5-4
J gene: TRBJ2-3
CDR3 protein: ASSPSTDTQY

V gene: TRBV5-1
J gene: TRBJ1-2
CDR3 protein: ASSLEGGGYGYT

V gene: TRBV5-1
J gene: TRBJ2-7
CDR3 protein: ASSLRQGAYEQY

V gene: TRBV7-3
J gene: TRBJ2-5
CDR3 protein: ASSVQGEETQY

V gene: TRBV5-6
J gene: TRBJ2-3
CDR3 protein: ASSALSPGVGDTQY